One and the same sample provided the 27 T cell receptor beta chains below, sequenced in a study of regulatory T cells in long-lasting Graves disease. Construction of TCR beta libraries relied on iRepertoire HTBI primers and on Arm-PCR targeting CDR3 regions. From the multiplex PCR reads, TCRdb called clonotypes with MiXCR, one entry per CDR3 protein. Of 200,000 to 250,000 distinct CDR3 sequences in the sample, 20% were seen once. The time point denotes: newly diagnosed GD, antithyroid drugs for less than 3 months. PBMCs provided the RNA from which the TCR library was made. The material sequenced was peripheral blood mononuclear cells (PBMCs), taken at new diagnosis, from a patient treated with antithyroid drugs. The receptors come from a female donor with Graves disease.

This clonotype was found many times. CDR3 in amino acids: CASSARDYGAEAFF. In DNA, the CDR3 is TGTGCCAGTAGCGCCCGGGACTATGGGGCTGAAGCTTTCTTT. The chain couples TRBV19 to TRBJ1-1, with D possibly matching TRBD1 (5 bases). This CDR3 has 14 residues. Germline values: CDR1 LNHDA, CDR2 SQIVND (reference sequence). V was shortened by 6 bases and J by 6 bases, with 17 bases between the two germline ends.

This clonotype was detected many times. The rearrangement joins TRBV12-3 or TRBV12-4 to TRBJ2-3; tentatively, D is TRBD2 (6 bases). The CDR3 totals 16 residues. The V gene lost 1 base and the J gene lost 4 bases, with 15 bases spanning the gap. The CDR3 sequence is CASSLGGTRPSDTQYF. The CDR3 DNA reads TGTGCCAGCAGTTTAGGCGGGACTCGACCCTCAGATACGCAGTATTTT.

CDR3 in DNA: TGTGCCAGCAGTTCGGGACAGGGGAGTAATTCACCCCTCCACTTT. Translation: CASSSGQGSNSPLHF. This sequence joins TRBV27 and TRBJ1-6; 10 nucleotides align to TRBD1. Losses at the gene ends were 4 bases for V and 6 bases for J; bases not matched to a gene: 3. The CDR3 covers 15 residues. Germline V gene lookup returns CDR1 MNHEY and CDR2 SMNVEV (reference sequence).

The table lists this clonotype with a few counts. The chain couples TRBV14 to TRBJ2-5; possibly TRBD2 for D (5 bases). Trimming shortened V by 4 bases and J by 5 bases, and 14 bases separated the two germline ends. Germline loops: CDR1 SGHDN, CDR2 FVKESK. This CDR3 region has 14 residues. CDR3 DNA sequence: TGTGCCAGCAGCCCCTCGGGAACCCCGGAGACCCAGTACTTC. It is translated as CASSPSGTPETQYF. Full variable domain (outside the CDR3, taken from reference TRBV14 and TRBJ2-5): EAGVTQFPSHSVIEKGQTVTLRCDPISGHDNLYWYRRVMGKEIKFLLHFVKESKQDESGMPNNRFLAERTGGTYSTLKVQPAELEDSGVYFCASSPSGTPETQYFGPGTRLLVL.

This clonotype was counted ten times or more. The CDR3 DNA reads as TGTGCCAGCAGACCGGGACAGGGTTTCACAGATACGCAGTATTTT. Translating gives CASRPGQGFTDTQYF. The chain carries TRBV3-1 and TRBJ2-3; 9 bases match TRBD1. V was pared by 6 bases and J by 2 bases, with 6 bases of the junction left unmatched. CDR3 length: 15 amino acids. Germline CDR1 LGHDT, CDR2 YNNKEL (reference sequence).

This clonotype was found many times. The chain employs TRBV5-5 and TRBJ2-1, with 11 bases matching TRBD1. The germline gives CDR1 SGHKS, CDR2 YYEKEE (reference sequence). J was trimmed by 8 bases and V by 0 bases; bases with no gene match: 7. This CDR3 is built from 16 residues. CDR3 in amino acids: CASSLGRTGGWDEQFF. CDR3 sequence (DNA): TGTGCCAGCAGCTTGGGCCGGACAGGGGGCTGGGATGAGCAGTTCTTC.

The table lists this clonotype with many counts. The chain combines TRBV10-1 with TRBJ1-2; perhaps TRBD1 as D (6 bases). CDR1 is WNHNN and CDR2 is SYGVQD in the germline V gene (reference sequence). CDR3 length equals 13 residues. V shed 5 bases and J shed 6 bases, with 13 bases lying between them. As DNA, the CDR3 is TGCGCCAGCAGTTTAGACAGGAGGGATGGCTACACCTTC. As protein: CASSLDRRDGYTF.

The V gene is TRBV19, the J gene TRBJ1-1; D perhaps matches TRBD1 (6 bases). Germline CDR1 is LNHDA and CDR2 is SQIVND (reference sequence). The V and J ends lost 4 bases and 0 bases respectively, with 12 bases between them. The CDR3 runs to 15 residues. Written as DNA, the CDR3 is TGTGCCAGTAGTAAGGGGGGGCCCCTGAACACTGAAGCTTTCTTT. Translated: CASSKGGPLNTEAFF.

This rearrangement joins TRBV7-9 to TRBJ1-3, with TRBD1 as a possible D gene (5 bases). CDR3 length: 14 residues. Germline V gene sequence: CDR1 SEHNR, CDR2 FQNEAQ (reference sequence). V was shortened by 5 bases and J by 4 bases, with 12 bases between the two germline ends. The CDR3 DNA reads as TGTGCCAGCAGCACAACAGGTTCGGGAAACACCATATATTTT. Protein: CASSTTGSGNTIYF.

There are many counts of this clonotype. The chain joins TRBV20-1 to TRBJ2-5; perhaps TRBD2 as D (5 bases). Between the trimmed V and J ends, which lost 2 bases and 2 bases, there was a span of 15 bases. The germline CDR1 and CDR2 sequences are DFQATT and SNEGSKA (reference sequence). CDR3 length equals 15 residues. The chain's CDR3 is CSARQGRLPQETQYF. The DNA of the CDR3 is TGCAGTGCTAGACAAGGACGACTACCGCAAGAGACCCAGTACTTC.

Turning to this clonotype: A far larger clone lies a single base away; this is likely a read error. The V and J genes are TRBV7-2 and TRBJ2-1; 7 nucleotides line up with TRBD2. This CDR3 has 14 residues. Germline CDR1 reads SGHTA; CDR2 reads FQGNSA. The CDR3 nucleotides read TGTGCCAGCAGCCAAGAGTTGGTCGGGAGGCCGTTGCTCTTC. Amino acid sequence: CASSQELVGRPLLF.

CDR3 in DNA: TGTGCCAGCAGCTTGACGGGACAGGGGGACTACTATGGCTACACCTTC. Translating gives CASSLTGQGDYYGYTF. The rearrangement uses TRBV5-6 and TRBJ1-2; 11 nucleotides match TRBD1. V shed 1 base and J 3 bases; nucleotides not matched to a gene: 5. The germline V gene has CDR1 SGHDT and CDR2 YYEEEE. The CDR3 is 16 residues long. The full variable domain, with the rest looked up from reference TRBV5-6 and TRBJ1-2, is DAGVTQSPTHLIKTRGQQVTLRCSPKSGHDTVSWYQQALGQGPQFIFQYYEEEERQRGNFPDRFSGHQFPNYSSELNVNALLLGDSALYLCASSLTGQGDYYGYTFGSGTRLTVV.

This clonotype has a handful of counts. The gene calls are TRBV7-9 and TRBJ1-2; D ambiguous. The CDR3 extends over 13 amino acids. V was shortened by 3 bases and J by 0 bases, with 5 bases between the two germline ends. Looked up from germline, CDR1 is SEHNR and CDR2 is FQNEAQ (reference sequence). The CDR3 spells CASSLTPNYGYTF. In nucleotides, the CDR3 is TGTGCCAGCAGCTTGACACCTAACTATGGCTACACCTTC.

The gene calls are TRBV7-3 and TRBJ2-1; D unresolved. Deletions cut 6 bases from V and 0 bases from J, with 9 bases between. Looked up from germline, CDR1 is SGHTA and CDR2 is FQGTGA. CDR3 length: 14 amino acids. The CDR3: CASSVGNSYNEQFF. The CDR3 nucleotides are TGTGCCAGCAGTGTAGGGAACTCCTACAATGAGCAGTTCTTC.

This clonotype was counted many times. DNA of the CDR3: TGCAGCGCGTGGGTCGGGGGCTCCACTGAAGCTTTCTTT. Translated, it gives CSAWVGGSTEAFF. V usage is TRBV29-1 and J usage is TRBJ1-1; possible D gene TRBD1, 6 bases. The germline gives CDR1 SQVTM, CDR2 ANQGSEA. This CDR3 has 13 amino acids. Trimming left V 7 bases short and J 4 bases short, with 16 bases between.

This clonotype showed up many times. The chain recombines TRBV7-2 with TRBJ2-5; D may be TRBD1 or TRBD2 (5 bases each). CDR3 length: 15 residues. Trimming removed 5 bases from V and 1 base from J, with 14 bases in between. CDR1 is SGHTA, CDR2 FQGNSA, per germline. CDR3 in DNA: TGTGCCAGCAGCGGGGATGGTGGGGGCCAAGAGACCCAGTACTTC. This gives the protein CASSGDGGGQETQYF.

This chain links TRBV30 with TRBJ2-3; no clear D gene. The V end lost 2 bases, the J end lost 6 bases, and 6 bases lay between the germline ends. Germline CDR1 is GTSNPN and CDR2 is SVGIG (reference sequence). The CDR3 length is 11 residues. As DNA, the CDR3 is TGTGCCTGGAGTTTCAGGGATACGCAGTATTTT. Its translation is CAWSFRDTQYF.

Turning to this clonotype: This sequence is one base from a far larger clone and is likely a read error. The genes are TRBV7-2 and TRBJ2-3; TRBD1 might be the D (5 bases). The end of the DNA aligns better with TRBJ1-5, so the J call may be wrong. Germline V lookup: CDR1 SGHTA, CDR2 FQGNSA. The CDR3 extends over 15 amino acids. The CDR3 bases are TGTGCCAGCAGCTTAAGCGGGGCTATCACAGATACGCAGCATTTT. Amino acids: CASSLSGAITDTQHF.

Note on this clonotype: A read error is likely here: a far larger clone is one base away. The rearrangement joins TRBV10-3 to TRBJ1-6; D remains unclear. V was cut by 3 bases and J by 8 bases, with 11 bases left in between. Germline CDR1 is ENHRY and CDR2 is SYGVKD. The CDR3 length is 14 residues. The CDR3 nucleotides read TGTGCCATCAGTGAACCCTTTACCTATTCACCCCTCCACTTT. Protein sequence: CAISEPFTYSPLHF.

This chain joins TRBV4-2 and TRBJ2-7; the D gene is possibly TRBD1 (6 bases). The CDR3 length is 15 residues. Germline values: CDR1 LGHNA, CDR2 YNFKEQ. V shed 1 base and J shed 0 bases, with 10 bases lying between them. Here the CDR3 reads CASSQVQGSSYEQYF. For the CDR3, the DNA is TGTGCCAGCAGCCAAGTACAGGGTAGCTCCTACGAGCAGTACTTC.

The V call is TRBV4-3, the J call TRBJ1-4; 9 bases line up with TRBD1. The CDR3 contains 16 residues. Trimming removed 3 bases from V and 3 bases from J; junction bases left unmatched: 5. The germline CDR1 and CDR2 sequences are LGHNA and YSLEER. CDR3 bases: TGCGCCAGCAGCCAGGGGACAGGGTGGGCTAATGAAAAACTGTTTTTT. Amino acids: CASSQGTGWANEKLFF.

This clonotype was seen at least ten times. This chain's CDR3 is CASSIVTASTDTQYF. The CDR3 DNA reads TGTGCCAGTAGTATCGTTACGGCAAGCACAGATACGCAGTATTTT. The chain employs TRBV19 and TRBJ2-3; D ambiguous. Germline lookup yields CDR1 LNHDA and CDR2 SQIVND (reference sequence). This CDR3 has 15 amino acids. The V and J ends lost 3 bases and 0 bases respectively, with 10 bases between them. Together with reference TRBV19 and TRBJ2-3, the CDR3 gives the full variable domain: DGGITQSPKYLFRKEGQNVTLSCEQNLNHDAMYWYRQDPGQGLRLIYYSQIVNDFQKGDIAEGYSVSREKKESFPLTVTSAQKNPTAFYLCASSIVTASTDTQYFGPGTRLTVL.

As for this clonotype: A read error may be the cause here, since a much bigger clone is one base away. The CDR3 DNA is TGTGCCAGCAGTTACAGAGCGGGACAGGCCTCCTACGGGCAGTACTTC. This sequence encodes CASSYRAGQASYGQYF. The rearrangement links TRBV6-9 to TRBJ2-7, with TRBD1 as a possible D gene (8 bases). This CDR3 comprises 16 residues. Germline-derived CDR1 and CDR2 are MNHGY and SVAAGI.

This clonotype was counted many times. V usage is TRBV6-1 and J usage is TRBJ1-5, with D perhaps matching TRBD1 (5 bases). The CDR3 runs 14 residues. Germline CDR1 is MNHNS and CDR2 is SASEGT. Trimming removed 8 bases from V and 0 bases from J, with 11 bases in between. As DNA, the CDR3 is TGTGCCAGCGGGGGGGACTATAGCAATCAGCCCCAGCATTTT. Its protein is CASGGDYSNQPQHF.

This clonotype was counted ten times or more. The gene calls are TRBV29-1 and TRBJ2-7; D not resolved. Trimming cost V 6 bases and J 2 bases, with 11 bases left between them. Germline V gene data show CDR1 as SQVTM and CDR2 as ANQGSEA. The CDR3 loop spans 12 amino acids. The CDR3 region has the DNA TGCAGCGTAGCCGGGCAAACCTACGAGCAGTACTTC. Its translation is CSVAGQTYEQYF.

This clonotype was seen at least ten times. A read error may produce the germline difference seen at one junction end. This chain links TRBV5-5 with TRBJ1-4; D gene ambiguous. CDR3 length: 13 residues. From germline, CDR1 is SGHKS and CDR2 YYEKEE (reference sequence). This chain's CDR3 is CASSPGANEKLFF. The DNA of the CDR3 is TGCGCCAGCAGCCCCGGGGCTAATGAAAAACTGTTTTTT.

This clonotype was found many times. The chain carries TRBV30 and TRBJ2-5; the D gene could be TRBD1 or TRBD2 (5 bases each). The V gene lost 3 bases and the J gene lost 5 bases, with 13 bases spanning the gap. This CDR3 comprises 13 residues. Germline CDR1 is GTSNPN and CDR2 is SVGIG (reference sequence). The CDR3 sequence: CAWSRWGKETQYF. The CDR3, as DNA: TGTGCCTGGAGCCGCTGGGGGAAGGAGACCCAGTACTTC.